The clone carrying this TCR beta chain was counted once. This sample is part of a study of T cell changes during pregnancy in multiple sclerosis. Sequencing was performed with immunoSEQ multiplex PCR; in TCRdb, only in-frame clones are kept and a portion is missing. Of 35,000 to 45,000 clones listed, more than 80% are singletons. With V trimmed by 4 bases and J by 5 bases, 11 bases remained unmatched. The CDR3 sequence is 15 residues long. Germline CDR1 MDHEN, CDR2 SYDVKM. The origin of this receptor is a female donor with multiple sclerosis, enrolled in a pregnancy study. The input for sequencing was peripheral blood, taken before pregnancy. The chain combines TRBV28 with TRBJ2-7; 7 bases map to TRBD2. The CDR3 DNA reads as TGTGCCAGCAGTTACCGCAGAGAGCGGGACCACGAGCAGTACTTC. Translating gives CASSYRRERDHEQYF.